This TCR beta chain was documented in a study of blood T cell repertoires in COVID-19. The J segment lost 4 bases and the V segment lost 6 bases, leaving 8 bases of the junction unmatched. This CDR3 has 14 residues. Germline CDR1 is MNHEY and CDR2 is SMNVEV (reference sequence). Original handling: Nucleated cell counts were estimated from reference gene primer amplification. Clones were sequenced by immunoSEQ multiplex PCR, and TCRdb holds only the in-frame ones, with some missing. The V and J calls and clone size are taken from that table; D and trimming were inferred from the DNA. The sample records roughly 280,000 clones, over 80% being singletons.

This TCR was recovered from a young woman with acute COVID-19. The J gene is TRBJ1-2, the V gene TRBV27; TRBD1 matches 7 bases. Sequencing used PBMCs or T cells enriched from blood (not recorded which). The CDR3 DNA follows: TGTGCCAGCAGCCCCGGGACAGAAGCCTATGGCTACACCTTC. Its protein product is CASSPGTEAYGYTF.